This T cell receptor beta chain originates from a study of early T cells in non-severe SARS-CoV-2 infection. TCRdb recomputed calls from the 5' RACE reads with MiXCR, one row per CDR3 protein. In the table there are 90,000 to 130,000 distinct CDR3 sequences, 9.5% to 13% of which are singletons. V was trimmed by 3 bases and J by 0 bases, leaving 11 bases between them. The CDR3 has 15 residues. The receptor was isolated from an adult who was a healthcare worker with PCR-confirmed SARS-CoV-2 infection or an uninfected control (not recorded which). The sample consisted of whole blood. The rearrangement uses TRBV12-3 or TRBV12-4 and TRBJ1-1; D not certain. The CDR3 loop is CASSFAVLLNTEAFF. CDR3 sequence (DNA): TGTGCCAGCAGTTTCGCAGTCCTATTGAACACTGAAGCTTTCTTT.